These T cell receptor beta chains were read from a single sample in a study of T cells in localized non-small cell lung cancer. Generated by immunoSEQ multiplex PCR, the TCRdb table keeps only in-frame clones and is missing some. The sample lists about 51,000 clones, under 90% occurring once. Specimen: peripheral blood mononuclear cells, collected before any cancer treatment. The origin of the receptors is a man aged 35 to 70 with stage III lung adenocarcinoma. Both conserved end residues are trimmed from each CDR3. Fields, in order: V gene, clone size, J gene, CDR3 length, CDR3 protein. The listing skips clone size in some rows; elsewhere it reads once, few, many or a size class.

>TRBV9|.|TRBJ1-6|13
ASSVDRTANSPLH
>TRBV4-1|once|TRBJ2-3|15
ASSQPRKDRDKNTQY
>TRBV20-1|.|TRBJ2-5|9
SLLGMETQY
>TRBV2|few|TRBJ1-6|12
ASTQSSYNSPLH
>TRBV10-3|many|TRBJ2-5|13
AISESGGPQETQY
>TRBV10-1|.|TRBJ2-2|11
ASSERDTGELF
>TRBV9|.|TRBJ2-3|15
ASSVTAGGSSTDTQY
>TRBV4-1|.|TRBJ1-5|13
ASSQEGQGDQPQH
>TRBV5-8|.|.|12
ASSLGQGIDEQY
>TRBV4-1|.|TRBJ2-3|15
ASSQFSGGPSTDTQY
>TRBV6-6|once|TRBJ1-2|13
ASSEGRDKWYGYT
>TRBV18|.|TRBJ2-7|11
ASSQSGQGEQY
>TRBV5-1|.|TRBJ1-5|11
ASSSDWNQPQH
>TRBV5-1|few|TRBJ1-1|11
ASSPRGRPEAF
>TRBV5-1|.|TRBJ2-2|12
ASTRTQNTGELF
>TRBV30|.|TRBJ1-3|13
AWRGRGASGNTIY
>TRBV10-2|.|TRBJ1-3|12
ASSASGAGNTIY